One and the same sample provided the 10 T cell receptor beta chains below, sequenced in a study of identical twins (dated by TCRdb to about 2016). Receptors were amplified or captured by 5' RACE. Reads for this sample came from an Illumina HiSeq 2000. TCRdb reprocessing: public reads trimmed at Q25 with fastp, clones called with MiXCR, in-frame beta chains kept. CDR3 protein sequences are deduplicated, and each keeps its most common genes and DNA. A total of hundreds of thousands of distinct CDR3 sequences appear in this sample, around a sixth of them only once. Approximately 14% of the sample lies in the top ten. These records were also assigned to another study, of T cells expressing NK-cell markers.

What was sequenced was PBMCs. The receptors here all came from a young woman in good health.

The chain has TRBV10-3 and TRBJ1-2; 7 bases agree with TRBD1. Trimming cost V 5 bases and J 8 bases; bases outside gene matches: 8. The CDR3 totals 13 residues. Per germline, CDR1 ENHRY and CDR2 SYGVKD. The CDR3 bases are TGTGCCATCAGTTCACTCACAGGGGAAGGCTACACCTTC. Protein product: CAISSLTGEGYTF.

The rearrangement joins TRBV7-9 to TRBJ2-1; 11 nucleotides match TRBD2. This CDR3 comprises 17 residues. The germline CDR1 and CDR2 sequences are SEHNR and FQNEAQ (reference sequence). V dropped 0 bases and J dropped 7; count of bases not matched to a gene: 8. CDR3 sequence (DNA): TGTGCCAGCAGCTTAGCCCAAGGGACTAGCGGAATAAATGAGCAGTTCTTC. Protein sequence: CASSLAQGTSGINEQFF.

This clonotype has a handful of counts. The chain recombines TRBV7-9 with TRBJ2-3; 13 bases agree with TRBD2. Trimming took 2 bases from V and 6 from J; bases not matched to a gene: 5. This CDR3 contains 16 residues. The germline gives CDR1 SEHNR, CDR2 FQNEAQ (reference sequence). CDR3 residues: CASSLTSGRAADTQYF. The CDR3 region has the DNA TGTGCCAGCAGCTTAACTAGCGGGAGGGCCGCGGATACGCAGTATTTT. Filled out from reference TRBV7-9 and TRBJ2-3, the complete variable domain reads DTGVSQNPRHKITKRGQNVTFRCDPISEHNRLYWYRQTLGQGPEFLTYFQNEAQLEKSRLLSDRFSAERPKGSFSTLEIQRTEQGDSAMYLCASSLTSGRAADTQYFGPGTRLTVL.

A few counts support this clonotype. The chain carries TRBV13 and TRBJ2-5; tentative D call: TRBD2 (7 bases). Germline V gene data show CDR1 as PRHDT and CDR2 as FYEKMQ (reference sequence). The ends were cut back, 0 bases at V and 9 bases at J, with 20 bases in the middle. The CDR3 length is 16 residues. The CDR3, as DNA: TGTGCCAGCAGCTTAGGCTTACAGGGACTAAGAGAAGCCCAGTACTTC. Protein: CASSLGLQGLREAQYF.

This rearrangement joins TRBV7-3 to TRBJ2-1, with TRBD1 matching 9 bases. V was pared by 5 bases and J by 9 bases, with 8 bases of the junction left unmatched. Germline V lookup: CDR1 SGHTA, CDR2 FQGTGA. The CDR3 sequence is 14 residues long. The CDR3: CASSHGTGIGEQFF. In DNA form, the CDR3 reads TGTGCCAGCAGCCATGGGACAGGGATCGGTGAGCAGTTCTTC.

This sequence joins TRBV7-9 and TRBJ1-1; D unclear. CDR3 size: 14 residues. Germline V gene lookup returns CDR1 SEHNR and CDR2 FQNEAQ (reference sequence). The ends were cut back, 5 bases at V and 1 base at J, with 11 bases in the middle. The CDR3, as DNA: TGTGCCAGCAGCCCAACAACAGCGAACACTGAAGCTTTCTTT. It yields the protein CASSPTTANTEAFF.

The chain carries TRBV29-1 and TRBJ2-2; 8 nucleotides align to TRBD1. This CDR3 is built from 12 residues. Germline V gives CDR1 SQVTM, CDR2 ANQGSEA. Trimming cost V 8 bases and J 5 bases; bases outside gene matches: 4. The CDR3 DNA follows: TGCAGCACCAGGACAGGGACCGGGGAGCTGTTTTTT. Encoded protein: CSTRTGTGELFF.

A few counts support this clonotype. This rearrangement joins TRBV20-1 to TRBJ2-1; TRBD2 aligns across 11 bases. The CDR3 totals 16 residues. CDR1 is DFQATT and CDR2 is SNEGSKA in the germline V gene (reference sequence). V lost 6 bases to trimming and J lost 8 bases; unmatched junction nucleotides: 15. CDR3 sequence (DNA): TGCAGTGCCATATCCCCCTTACTAGCGGGAGTTGATGAGCAGTTCTTC. Its translation is CSAISPLLAGVDEQFF.

The table lists this clonotype with a few counts. The V gene is TRBV6-1, the J gene TRBJ2-5, with D possibly matching TRBD2 (6 bases). This CDR3 contains 18 residues. Trimming pared 5 bases from V and 4 bases from J, leaving 26 bases between. CDR1 and CDR2 from the germline V gene are MNHNS and SASEGT. CDR3 bases: TGTGCCAGCAGTCAACTAGTTGGTCGGCGGGACCTGGGAGAGACCCAGTACTTC. The encoded protein is CASSQLVGRRDLGETQYF.

This clonotype was seen more than once but under ten times. V is TRBV12-3 or TRBV12-4 and J is TRBJ2-7, with 7 bases lining up with TRBD1. Unmatched junction bases numbered 8, after V lost 6 bases and J lost 3 bases. The CDR3 has 14 amino acids. The CDR3 DNA follows: TGTGCCAGCAGCCCTTACCGGGACAGCTACGAGCAGTACTTC. Amino acid sequence: CASSPYRDSYEQYF.